What follows are 18 T cell receptor beta chains derived from one specimen sequenced in a study of Graves' ophthalmopathy and Graves' hyperthyroidism. Amplification targeted the TCR beta CDR3 regions, with RNA transcripts as the source material. After a first-round RT-PCR with HTBI primers, a second-round multiplex PCR was run. MiXCR, run by TCRdb on the multiplex PCR reads, gives a single entry per CDR3 protein. The sample holds roughly 700,000 distinct CDR3 sequences, around 40% seen once. Sequencing was done on a sample of peripheral blood. These receptors were taken from an adult man with Graves' ophthalmopathy.

The chain links TRBV6-1 to TRBJ1-3, with D maybe TRBD1 (6 bases). CDR1 is MNHNS and CDR2 is SASEGT in the germline V gene. The V gene lost 5 bases and the J gene lost 4 bases, with 15 bases spanning the gap. This CDR3 region has 15 residues. As DNA, the CDR3 is TGTGCCAGCAGTCAAGGGGGGAATGCGGGAAACACCATATATTTT. This codes for CASSQGGNAGNTIYF.

The chain has TRBV7-4 and TRBJ1-2, with TRBD1 identical over 8 bases. This CDR3 is built from 16 residues. Per the germline V gene, CDR1 is SGHVT and CDR2 is SQSDAQ. The V segment lost 3 bases and the J segment 7 bases; nucleotides outside the gene matches: 13. CDR3 protein: CASSFSGLRGPSGYTF. The CDR3 DNA reads as TGTGCCAGCAGCTTCTCAGGGCTCAGGGGGCCGTCTGGCTACACCTTC.

This clonotype was detected a few times. This chain joins TRBV6-5 and TRBJ1-6, with D uncertain. V was pared by 5 bases and J by 6 bases, with 14 bases between. Germline values: CDR1 MNHEY, CDR2 SVGAGI. This CDR3 spans 15 amino acids. This CDR3 is CASSVLGVGNSPLHF. As DNA, the CDR3 is TGTGCCAGCAGTGTCCTCGGGGTCGGTAATTCACCCCTCCACTTT.

The chain employs TRBV20-1 and TRBJ1-5; maybe TRBD1 (6 bases). Per germline, CDR1 DFQATT and CDR2 SNEGSKA (reference sequence). CDR3 size: 17 residues. V shed 6 bases and J shed 0 bases, with 21 bases lying between them. The DNA of the CDR3 is TGCAGTGCCCAGGGACACACCGTGTTTTATAGCAATCAGCCCCAGCATTTT. This gives the protein CSAQGHTVFYSNQPQHF.

This clonotype occurred many times. CDR3 in amino acids: CASSYPTGSGNTIYF. CDR3 coding DNA: TGTGCCAGCAGCTACCCGACAGGGTCTGGAAACACCATATATTTT. The chain carries TRBV7-9 and TRBJ1-3; TRBD1 agrees at 7 bases. CDR1 is SEHNR, CDR2 FQNEAQ, per germline (reference sequence). The length of the CDR3 is 15 residues. V shed 4 bases, J shed 1 base, and the junction held 4 bases outside the gene matches.

The V and J genes are TRBV19 and TRBJ2-5, with 9 bases lining up with TRBD2. Per the germline V gene, CDR1 is LNHDA and CDR2 is SQIVND (reference sequence). The CDR3 spans 16 residues. Losses at the gene ends were 5 bases for V and 5 bases for J; bases not matched to a gene: 12. In nucleotides, the CDR3 is TGTGCCAGTAGTCCCATCGGCGGGAGGGCCGGGGAGACCCAGTACTTC. Translated: CASSPIGGRAGETQYF.

This clonotype was seen repeatedly, ten times or more. This chain uses TRBV29-1 with TRBJ1-1; no firm D call. This CDR3 has 15 amino acids. Germline values: CDR1 SQVTM, CDR2 ANQGSEA. Between the trimmed V and J ends, which lost 1 base and 0 bases, there was a span of 12 bases. CDR3 region: CSVEGPRGLNTEAFF. The DNA for the CDR3 is TGCAGCGTTGAAGGCCCACGAGGCTTGAACACTGAAGCTTTCTTT.

A word on this clonotype: Being one base from a much bigger clone, this may be a read error. This chain joins TRBV2 and TRBJ1-5, with a weak D call TRBD1 (5 bases). Germline loops: CDR1 SNHLY, CDR2 FYNNEI. CDR3 size: 15 residues. CDR3 region: CASSPGRTGNQPRHF. In DNA form, the CDR3 reads TGTGCCAGCAGTCCAGGGAGGACGGGCAATCAGCCCCGGCATTTT.

Turning to this clonotype: Possible read error: a much larger clone is one base away. The rearrangement joins TRBV7-3 to TRBJ1-1; D is uncertain. V lost 5 bases, J lost 0 bases, and 7 bases lay in between. The CDR3 runs to 13 residues. CDR1 and CDR2 from the germline V gene are SGHTA and FQGTGA. The CDR3 spells CASSETVNTEAFF. In DNA, the CDR3 is TGTGCCAGCAGCGAGACCGTGAACACTGAAGCTTTCTTT.

This clonotype was picked up a small number of times. V and J are TRBV7-9 and TRBJ2-7; 9 nucleotides align to TRBD1. The V segment lost 5 bases and the J segment 6 bases; nucleotides outside the gene matches: 11. Germline V gene lookup returns CDR1 SEHNR and CDR2 FQNEAQ (reference sequence). The CDR3 length is 15 residues. CDR3 nucleotide sequence: TGTGCCAGCAGCCCTCGGGGGACAGGGCTTATCGAGCAGTACTTC. This translates into CASSPRGTGLIEQYF.

This clonotype has more than one count but fewer than ten. This chain uses TRBV11-2 with TRBJ1-2, with 8 bases that match TRBD1. The V gene's germline CDR1 is SGHAT and CDR2 FQNNGV. This CDR3 is 12 amino acids long. V lost 4 bases to trimming and J lost 7 bases; unmatched junction nucleotides: 2. CDR3 nucleotide sequence: TGTGCCAGCAGCTCAGGGGGCTTTGGCTACACCTTC. Translating it yields CASSSGGFGYTF.

This clonotype was seen a handful of times. This rearrangement joins TRBV2 to TRBJ1-2; D remains unclear. Trimming stripped 6 bases from V and 3 bases from J, with 14 bases between. Germline V gene data show CDR1 as SNHLY and CDR2 as FYNNEI. The CDR3 length is 14 residues. Here the CDR3 reads CASSLTSRDYGYTF. In DNA form, the CDR3 reads TGTGCCAGCAGCTTGACCTCGCGGGACTATGGCTACACCTTC.

In regard to this clonotype: Because the CDR3 is missing its conserved closing phenylalanine or tryptophan, this is likely a read error. The chain is built from TRBV2 and TRBJ1-6; D not resolved. This CDR3 comprises 12 residues. In germline, CDR1 is SNHLY, CDR2 FYNNEI. CDR3 region: CASREGNSPLHS. The CDR3 DNA reads as TGTGCCAGCAGAGAAGGGAATTCACCCCTCCACTCT.

This clonotype appeared a few times. The J gene is TRBJ2-7, the V gene TRBV4-1, with TRBD2 as a possible D gene (5 bases). CDR1 and CDR2 from the germline V gene are MGHRA and YSYEKL. Between the trimmed V and J ends, which lost 1 base and 6 bases, there was a span of 10 bases. The CDR3 contains 13 residues. CDR3 sequence: CASSQASRGEQYF. CDR3 sequence (DNA): TGCGCCAGCAGCCAAGCGTCTCGGGGCGAGCAGTACTTC.

This clonotype was counted at least ten times. The chain is built from TRBV15 and TRBJ1-5; D may be TRBD1 (6 bases). Germline CDR1 is LNHNV and CDR2 is YYDKDF (reference sequence). V was cut by 8 bases and J by 3 bases, with 8 bases left in between. CDR3 length: 12 amino acids. The CDR3 here is CATRTVNQPQHF. CDR3 DNA: TGTGCCACCCGGACAGTCAATCAGCCCCAGCATTTT.

This clonotype was seen only a few times. At one end the junction does not follow the germline gene, possibly because of a read error. This sequence joins TRBV5-1 and TRBJ2-7; tentatively, D is TRBD2 (5 bases). CDR3 size: 14 residues. The V gene's germline CDR1 is SGHRS and CDR2 YFSETQ. CDR3 DNA: TGTGCCAGCAGCTCACTGTCCGAGGGTAGGGAGCAGTACTTC. Translation gives CASSSLSEGREQYF.

In this sample, this clonotype turned up many times. The genes are TRBV25-1 and TRBJ2-5, with D perhaps matching TRBD1 (5 bases). Per germline, CDR1 MGHDK and CDR2 SYGVNS. V was pared by 3 bases and J by 5 bases, with 13 bases between. The CDR3 contains 14 residues. CDR3 sequence reads: CASSDKGVEETQYF. In DNA form, the CDR3 reads TGTGCCAGCAGTGATAAAGGGGTTGAGGAGACCCAGTACTTC.

Ten or more counts support this clonotype. One junction end disagrees with the germline gene, perhaps due to a read error. The rearrangement links TRBV7-2 to TRBJ2-7, with TRBD2 matching over 11 bases. This CDR3 comprises 15 residues. The germline V gene has CDR1 SGHTA and CDR2 FQGNSA. The CDR3 region is CASSLAGGNSGEQYF. As DNA, the CDR3 is TGTGCCAGCAGCCTAGCGGGAGGTAATTCAGGCGAGCAGTACTTC.